The 2 T cell receptor beta chains below were found in one sample sequenced in a study of blood T cell repertoires in COVID-19. Profiled with immunoSEQ multiplex PCR; TCRdb holds only in-frame clones, not every one. The sample has 95,000 to 150,000 clones; approximately 83% are singletons. Sample: peripheral blood. These receptor sequences come from a woman in her 70s with acute or convalescent COVID-19.

The chain joins TRBV7-2 to TRBJ2-1, with 11 bases identical to TRBD2. The CDR3 covers 19 residues. V shed 5 bases and J 4 bases; nucleotides not matched to a gene: 16. The germline V gene has CDR1 SGHTA and CDR2 FQGNSA. In DNA form, the CDR3 reads TGTGCCAGCAGCCTCTCGTTCGGGGCTAGCGGGGGGTCATACAATGAGCAGTTCTTC. Translation: CASSLSFGASGGSYNEQFF.

As to this clone: One end of the junction does not line up with germline, which may come from a read error. The chain is built from TRBV6-1 and TRBJ1-5; D not certain. Germline assignment: CDR1 MNHNS and CDR2 SASEGT. The CDR3 has 15 amino acids. In DNA form, the CDR3 reads TGTGCCAGCAGTGAGGGGAGGGCTAGCTATCAGCCCCAGCATTTT. This codes for CASSEGRASYQPQHF.